Reported below is one T cell receptor (beta chain). V was clipped by 7 bases and J by 4 bases; unmatched bases: 9. The CDR3 length is 15 residues. Germline CDR1 SQVTM, CDR2 ANQGSEA. Per the authors' pipeline: Scientists estimated how many nucleated cells there were by amplifying reference gene primers. Using immunoSEQ multiplex PCR, the repertoire was profiled, and TCRdb retains in-frame clones only, with some absent. V and J calls and clone size are as listed in that table; D and trimming were resolved from the DNA. The sample has around 300,000 clones; around 88% are singletons. All recovered Cohort 3 donors got two negative PCRs, got clearance, or saw symptom resolution. These data belong to a study of blood T cell repertoires in COVID-19. Study overall: T cells, B-cell-depleted T cells, or PBMCs supplied cDNA or gDNA.

The rearrangement uses TRBV29-1 and TRBJ2-1; TRBD2 matches at 11 bases. The sequenced sample consisted of PBMCs or T cells enriched from blood (not recorded which). The clonotype was recovered from a woman in her thirties or forties who had recovered from COVID-19. The CDR3 here is CSGATSGTIYNEQFF. The CDR3 nucleotides are TGCAGCGGGGCGACTAGCGGGACGATATACAATGAGCAGTTCTTC.